This is a list of T cell receptor beta chains from one sample in a study of T cell repertoires in cytomegalovirus infection. TCRdb ran MiXCR on the reads and lists one entry per CDR3 protein. The table lists around 300,000 distinct CDR3 sequences, about 23% of them singletons. The sample consisted of PBMCs. Receptor source: a human donor in good health (CMV status not recorded). Some clones in this sample may be carry-over from other donors' samples. Both conserved end residues are part of each CDR3. A D gene is named only where the DNA matches it firmly. Part of the rows lack a size; the others show once, few, many or a class for expanded clones.

>.|14|TRBV7-2|TRBJ1-3|TRBD1
TGTGCCAGCAGCTCGACAGGGATGACAAACACCATATATTTT
CASSSTGMTNTIYF
>once|14|TRBV6-2/TRBV6-3|TRBJ2-7|.
TGTGCCAGCATCTCGCAGGGGTGGGGGTACGAGCAGTACTTC
CASISQGWGYEQYF
>.|12|TRBV20-1|TRBJ1-5|TRBD1
TGCAGTGCTAACCGCAGGGGGCAGCCCCAGCATTTT
CSANRRGQPQHF
>.|15|TRBV25-1|TRBJ2-3|TRBD2
TGTGCCAGCACCCTTTTTGGGGGAGGGACAGATACGCAGTATTTT
CASTLFGGGTDTQYF
>many|14|TRBV6-5|TRBJ1-2|TRBD1
TGTGCCAGCAGCGAACTGCAGGGGGATCGTGGCTACACCTTC
CASSELQGDRGYTF
>.|13|TRBV5-6|TRBJ1-4|.
TGTGCCAGCAGCCGCTTGTCTGACGAAAAACTGTTTTTT
CASSRLSDEKLFF
>many|15|TRBV7-2|TRBJ2-7|TRBD1
TGTGCCAGCAGGAGGATGGGGACAGCGATCTACGAGCAGTACTTC
CASRRMGTAIYEQYF
>many|15|TRBV7-2|TRBJ1-4|TRBD1
TGTGCCAGCAGCTTAGTGGGACAGGTTGGAGAAAAACTGTTTTTT
CASSLVGQVGEKLFF
>once|15|TRBV27|TRBJ2-5|TRBD2
TGTGCCAGCAGTTTGCCCGGGGAGGGCAGGGAGACCCAGTACTTC
CASSLPGEGRETQYF
>many|14|TRBV6-2/TRBV6-3|TRBJ2-7|.
TGTGCCAGCAGTTACAGTCACCTAGCCTACGAGCAGTACTTC
CASSYSHLAYEQYF
>.|16|TRBV28|TRBJ2-6|TRBD1
TGTGCCAGCAGGGGACAGGGGGACTCTGGGGCCAACGTCCTGACTTTC
CASRGQGDSGANVLTF
>few|14|TRBV20-1|TRBJ2-3|.
TGCAGTGCTAGGTCCTTGGTTGCACCAGATACGCAGTATTTT
CSARSLVAPDTQYF
>.|17|TRBV11-3|TRBJ2-1|.
TGTGCCAGCAGCCCGCGAAGTGCCCCGGCTCACTACAATGAGCAGTTCTTC
CASSPRSAPAHYNEQFF
>.|14|TRBV28|TRBJ2-6|TRBD1
TGTGCCAGCAAGGGGGCCCCTGGGGCCAACGTCCTGACTTTC
CASKGAPGANVLTF
>.|11|TRBV28|TRBJ1-1|.
TGTGCCAGCAGATCGAGCACTGAAGCTTTCTTT
CASRSSTEAFF
>.|12|TRBV20-1|TRBJ2-3|.
TGCAGTGCTAGCGACGGTCCGGATACGCAGTATTTT
CSASDGPDTQYF
>.|14|TRBV28|TRBJ1-2|.
TGTGCCAGCAGTCCCCCGGGGGTCTCGGATGGCTACACCTTC
CASSPPGVSDGYTF
>many|13|TRBV12-3/TRBV12-4|TRBJ2-2|.
TGTGCCAGCAGCCTGGCGGGGACCGGGGAGCTGTTTTTT
CASSLAGTGELFF
>.|15|TRBV28|TRBJ2-7|TRBD2
TGTGCCAGCAGTCGGAGTGGACCGGGGGGCTACGAGCAGTACTTC
CASSRSGPGGYEQYF
>.|14|TRBV19|TRBJ1-6|TRBD1
TGTGCCAGTAGTCGGGACAGGGAGGATTCACCCCTCCACTTT
CASSRDREDSPLHF
>.|14|TRBV20-1|TRBJ2-7|TRBD2
TGCAGTGCGCCCACTAGCGGGACCCCCTACGAGCAGTACTTC
CSAPTSGTPYEQYF
>few|12|TRBV5-1|TRBJ2-3|.
TGCGCCAGCAGCTTGGATCTAGATACGCAGTATTTT
CASSLDLDTQYF
>many|17|TRBV7-2|TRBJ2-7|.
TGTGCCAGCAGCTTAGCAGCCGGGGCCAGCACCTCCTACGAGCAGTACTTC
CASSLAAGASTSYEQYF
>.|12|TRBV19|TRBJ2-7|TRBD1
TGTGCCAGTAGTGGGGACAGAAAGGAGCCGTACTTC
CASSGDRKEPYF
>.|14|TRBV6-2/TRBV6-3|TRBJ2-5|.
TGTGCCAGCAGTTACTCCTACTCAGTCGAGACCCAGTACTTC
CASSYSYSVETQYF
>many|15|TRBV7-2|TRBJ2-5|TRBD2
TGTGCCAGCAGCGGACTAGCGGGAGGGCCGGAGACCCAGTACTTC
CASSGLAGGPETQYF
>many|19|TRBV7-2|TRBJ2-3|.
TGTGCCAGCAGCCCACGATCCTCGGGGAACAGGATCGGCACAGATACGCAGTATTTT
CASSPRSSGNRIGTDTQYF
>.|13|TRBV2|TRBJ2-5|.
TGTGCCACCCGCGTAACCCACCAAGAGACCCAGTACTTC
CATRVTHQETQYF
>many|13|TRBV7-2|TRBJ2-7|TRBD1
TGTGCCAGCAGCTCCAATACAGGGGGCGAGCAGTACTTC
CASSSNTGGEQYF
>many|15|TRBV7-2|TRBJ1-1|.
TGTGCCAGCAGCTTTTTGGGCGGACAAAACACTGAAGCTTTCTTT
CASSFLGGQNTEAFF
>.|15|TRBV7-2|TRBJ2-7|.
TGTGCCAGCAGCCCGGTGCGGGGAGACACCTACGAGCAGTACTTC
CASSPVRGDTYEQYF
>many|14|TRBV7-8|TRBJ2-7|.
TGTGCCAGCAGCTCAGATACAGGTCCCGGCGAGCAGTACTTC
CASSSDTGPGEQYF
>few|18|TRBV5-4|TRBJ2-1|TRBD2
TGTGCCAGCAGCTCCTCATACTCGCGGGGGAGCTCCTACAATGAGCAGTTCTTC
CASSSSYSRGSSYNEQFF